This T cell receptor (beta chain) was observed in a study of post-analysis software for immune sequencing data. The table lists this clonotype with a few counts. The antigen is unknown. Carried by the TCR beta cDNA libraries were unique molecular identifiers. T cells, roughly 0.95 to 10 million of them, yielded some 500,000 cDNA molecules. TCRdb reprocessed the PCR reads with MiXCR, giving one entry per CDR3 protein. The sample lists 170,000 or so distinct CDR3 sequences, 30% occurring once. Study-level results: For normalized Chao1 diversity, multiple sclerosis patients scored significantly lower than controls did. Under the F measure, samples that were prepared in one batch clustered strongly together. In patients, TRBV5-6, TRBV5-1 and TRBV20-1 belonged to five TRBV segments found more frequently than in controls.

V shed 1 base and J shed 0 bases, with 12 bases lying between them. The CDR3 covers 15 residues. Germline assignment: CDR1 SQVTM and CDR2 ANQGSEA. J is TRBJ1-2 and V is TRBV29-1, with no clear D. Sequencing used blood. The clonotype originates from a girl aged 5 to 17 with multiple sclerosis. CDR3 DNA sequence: TGCAGCGTTGAAGGGGTGGTGGGGTCTAACTATGGCTACACCTTC. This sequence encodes CSVEGVVGSNYGYTF.